The sequence of this TCR beta chain was determined in a study of PD-1 blockade in classical Hodgkin lymphoma. This table comes from immunoSEQ multiplex PCR, and its TCRdb copy is limited to in-frame clones, with some not included. This repertoire shows roughly 150,000 clones, approximately 80% found once; its top ten account for roughly 10%. Brentuximab vedotin exposure varied, and every patient relapsed after autologous stem cell transplantation. Best outcomes ranged across complete response, partial response and progressive disease. The CDR3 runs 13 residues. Trimming stripped 6 bases from V and 6 bases from J, with 13 bases between. Per the germline V gene, CDR1 is SNHLY and CDR2 is FYNNEI. Study results and caveats: Complete responders entered with baseline diversity on par with newly diagnosed patients, the results showed. Patients excluded were those beginning nivolumab under 1 year after ASCT. Possibly reflecting disease activity or prior therapy, repertoire differences have causes that remain undefined.

Points on this clone: Its specificity is not known.

This TCR was recovered from a human donor with classical Hodgkin lymphoma. This chain connects TRBV2 to TRBJ2-3, with D unclear. The sequenced sample was peripheral blood mononuclear cells (PBMCs), obtained before the second cycle of nivolumab. In nucleotides, the CDR3 is TGTGCCAGCAGCACAAATCAGGAGGATACGCAGTATTTT. Translating it yields CASSTNQEDTQYF.